This T cell receptor beta chain was observed in a study of cytomegalovirus exposure and HLA in healthy donors. Study-level information: Early release data held tens of millions of unique TCRs from HLA-typed donors. Regarding the study as a whole: Reportedly, cytomegalovirus status was diagnosed with high sensitivity and specificity. Most TCR sequences were uncommon, yet certain public TCRs appeared in many donors. Most CMV-associated TCR beta chains appeared HLA-restricted in a later analysis.

A word on this clone: As yet, its antigen is unknown.

V trimming: 2 bases; J trimming: 5 bases; junction bases outside the gene matches: 7. Per the germline V gene, CDR1 is MNHNS and CDR2 is SASEGT. The CDR3 is 15 amino acids. A multiplex PCR was run with 60 Vbeta primers and 13 Jbeta primers. Data came from immunoSEQ multiplex PCR; TCRdb stores just in-frame clones and leaves some out. The sample shows 90,000 to 120,000 clones, roughly 72% of them seen only once. The specimen sequenced was PBMCs. This sequence joins TRBV6-1 and TRBJ2-5; 8 bases line up with TRBD1. The clonotype was recovered from a woman between 18 and 29 years old in good health and CMV-seropositive. The CDR3 bases are TGTGCCAGCAGTGAACAGGGGGCTGGGAGGGAGACCCAGTACTTC. As protein: CASSEQGAGRETQYF.